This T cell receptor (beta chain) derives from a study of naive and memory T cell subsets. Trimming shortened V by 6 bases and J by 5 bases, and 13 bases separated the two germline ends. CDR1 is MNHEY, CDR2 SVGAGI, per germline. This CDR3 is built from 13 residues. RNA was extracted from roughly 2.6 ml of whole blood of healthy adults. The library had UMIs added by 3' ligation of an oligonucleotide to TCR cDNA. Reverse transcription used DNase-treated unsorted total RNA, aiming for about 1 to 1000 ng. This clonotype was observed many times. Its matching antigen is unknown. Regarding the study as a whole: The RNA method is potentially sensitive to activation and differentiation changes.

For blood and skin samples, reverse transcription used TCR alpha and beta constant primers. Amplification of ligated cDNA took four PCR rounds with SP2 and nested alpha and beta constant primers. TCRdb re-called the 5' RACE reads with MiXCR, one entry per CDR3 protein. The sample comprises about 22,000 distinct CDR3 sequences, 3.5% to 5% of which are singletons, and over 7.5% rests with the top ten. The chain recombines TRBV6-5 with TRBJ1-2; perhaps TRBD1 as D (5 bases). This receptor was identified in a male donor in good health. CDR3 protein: CASSPRERYGYTF. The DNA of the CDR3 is TGTGCCAGCAGCCCCAGGGAGAGGTATGGCTACACCTTC.